This T cell receptor beta chain was recorded in a study of CD8 T cells in ankylosing spondylitis. Broader study findings: Disease-linked clones reportedly concentrated significantly in matched ankylosing spondylitis synovial fluid. Among TCR beta sequences, a motif of eight highly homologous variants appeared characteristic of ankylosing spondylitis blood. Past research had described some motif variants in reactive arthritis synovial fluid and blood. Relatively scarce in peripheral blood, disease-linked clones were CD8+.

Library preparation for TCR beta used quantitative 5'-RACE with molecular barcodes. TCRdb ran MiXCR on the 5' RACE reads and lists one entry per CDR3 protein. The sample has 670,000 or so distinct CDR3 sequences; roughly 20% are singletons. This clonotype was found a few times. The antigen is unknown. Input material: blood, either unsorted or a sorted T cell fraction (not recorded which). The receptor comes from a male donor with ankylosing spondylitis.

The CDR3 is CASSQETSGSQFF. In DNA form, the CDR3 reads TGTGCCAGCAGCCAAGAAACTAGCGGGTCACAGTTCTTC. The chain recombines TRBV3-1 with TRBJ2-1; 9 bases are shared with TRBD2. This CDR3 has 13 residues. Germline-derived CDR1 and CDR2 are LGHDT and YNNKEL (reference sequence). V shed 0 bases and J 13 bases; nucleotides not matched to a gene: 4.